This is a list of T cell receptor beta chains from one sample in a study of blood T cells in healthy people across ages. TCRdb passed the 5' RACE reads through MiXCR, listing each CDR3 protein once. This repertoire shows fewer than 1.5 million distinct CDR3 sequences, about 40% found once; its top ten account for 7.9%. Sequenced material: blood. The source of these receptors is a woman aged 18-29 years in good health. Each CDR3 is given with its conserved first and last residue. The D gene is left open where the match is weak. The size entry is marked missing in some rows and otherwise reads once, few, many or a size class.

cdr3_aa: CASSQVALAGGPDEQYF
cdr3_nt: TGTGCCAGCAGCCAAGTGGCCCTAGCGGGGGGGCCCGACGAGCAGTACTTC
d_call: TRBD2
j_call: TRBJ2-7
clone_size: NA
v_call: TRBV3-1

cdr3_aa: CASSGSTVSGYTF
cdr3_nt: TGTGCCAGCAGTGGAAGCACAGTTAGCGGCTACACCTTC
d_call: NA
j_call: TRBJ1-2
clone_size: NA
v_call: TRBV6-1

cdr3_aa: CAISESGREIETQFF
cdr3_nt: TGTGCCATCAGTGAGTCTGGCAGGGAAATAGAGACCCAGTTCTTC
d_call: NA
j_call: TRBJ2-1
clone_size: NA
v_call: TRBV10-3

cdr3_aa: CAGSYSESGTSGPSTDTQYF
cdr3_nt: TGTGCCGGCAGTTACTCGGAATCCGGGACTAGCGGGCCGAGCACAGATACGCAGTATTTT
d_call: TRBD2
j_call: TRBJ2-3
clone_size: NA
v_call: TRBV6-5

cdr3_aa: CSASRPDPSTDTQYF
cdr3_nt: TGCAGTGCTAGCAGACCGGATCCTAGCACAGATACGCAGTATTTT
d_call: NA
j_call: TRBJ2-3
clone_size: NA
v_call: TRBV20-1

cdr3_aa: CASGRHTYEQYF
cdr3_nt: TGCGCCAGCGGGAGACATACCTACGAGCAGTACTTC
d_call: NA
j_call: TRBJ2-7
clone_size: NA
v_call: TRBV10-2

cdr3_aa: CASMDGYDYGYTF
cdr3_nt: TGTGCCAGCATGGACGGGTATGACTATGGCTACACCTTC
d_call: NA
j_call: TRBJ1-2
clone_size: few
v_call: TRBV7-8

cdr3_aa: CASSLASGGRGTEAFF
cdr3_nt: TGCGCCAGCAGCCTTGCATCGGGGGGGAGGGGCACTGAAGCTTTCTTT
d_call: NA
j_call: TRBJ1-1
clone_size: NA
v_call: TRBV4-1

cdr3_aa: CATSREGTQHNEQFF
cdr3_nt: TGTGCCACCAGCCGGGAAGGGACCCAACACAATGAGCAGTTCTTC
d_call: NA
j_call: TRBJ2-1
clone_size: NA
v_call: TRBV24-1

cdr3_aa: CAISGSDSGQETQYF
cdr3_nt: TGTGCCATCAGTGGGTCTGACAGCGGACAAGAGACCCAGTACTTC
d_call: NA
j_call: TRBJ2-5
clone_size: NA
v_call: TRBV10-3

cdr3_aa: CASSSNPQVAEQYF
cdr3_nt: TGTGCCAGCAGTTCAAATCCACAGGTGGCCGAGCAGTACTTC
d_call: NA
j_call: TRBJ2-7
clone_size: NA
v_call: TRBV12-3/TRBV12-4

cdr3_aa: CASSHFPGQPQHF
cdr3_nt: TGTGCCAGCAGCCATTTCCCGGGTCAGCCCCAGCATTTT
d_call: NA
j_call: TRBJ1-5
clone_size: NA
v_call: TRBV7-2

cdr3_aa: CASSVTSGQGYEQYF
cdr3_nt: TGTGCCAGCAGTGTGACGTCGGGACAGGGCTACGAGCAGTACTTC
d_call: TRBD1
j_call: TRBJ2-7
clone_size: many
v_call: TRBV12-3/TRBV12-4

cdr3_aa: CASGPGTGDTEAFF
cdr3_nt: TGTGCTAGTGGTCCCGGGACAGGGGACACTGAAGCTTTCTTT
d_call: TRBD1
j_call: TRBJ1-1
clone_size: few
v_call: TRBV12-5

cdr3_aa: CASSLGQYNEQFF
cdr3_nt: TGTGCCAGCAGTTTGGGACAGTACAATGAGCAGTTCTTC
d_call: TRBD1
j_call: TRBJ2-1
clone_size: many
v_call: TRBV5-1

cdr3_aa: CAIGATEMVTDTQYF
cdr3_nt: TGTGCCATCGGTGCCACAGAGATGGTTACAGATACGCAGTATTTT
d_call: NA
j_call: TRBJ2-3
clone_size: NA
v_call: TRBV10-3

cdr3_aa: CASRLGYGANYGYTF
cdr3_nt: TGTGCCAGCAGATTAGGGTACGGAGCTAACTATGGCTACACCTTC
d_call: NA
j_call: TRBJ1-2
clone_size: NA
v_call: TRBV12-3/TRBV12-4

cdr3_aa: CVSSRGLAGHTDTQYF
cdr3_nt: TGTGTCAGCAGTCGAGGACTAGCGGGGCACACAGATACGCAGTATTTT
d_call: TRBD2
j_call: TRBJ2-3
clone_size: once
v_call: TRBV28

cdr3_aa: CSASLPRGGLETQYF
cdr3_nt: TGCAGTGCTAGTCTCCCCAGGGGAGGTCTGGAGACCCAGTACTTC
d_call: NA
j_call: TRBJ2-5
clone_size: NA
v_call: TRBV20-1

cdr3_aa: CASSPGLGGYNEQFF
cdr3_nt: TGCGCCAGCAGCCCGGGACTAGGGGGTTACAATGAGCAGTTCTTC
d_call: TRBD2
j_call: TRBJ2-1
clone_size: few
v_call: TRBV5-1

cdr3_aa: CASSLSQGAGTEAFF
cdr3_nt: TGTGCCAGCAGTCTCTCTCAGGGGGCGGGCACTGAAGCTTTCTTT
d_call: TRBD1
j_call: TRBJ1-1
clone_size: few
v_call: TRBV6-5

cdr3_aa: CSAKRLAGITDTQYF
cdr3_nt: TGCAGTGCTAAAAGATTAGCAGGGATTACAGATACGCAGTATTTT
d_call: NA
j_call: TRBJ2-3
clone_size: NA
v_call: TRBV20-1

cdr3_aa: CASSWGTGTDTQYF
cdr3_nt: TGTGCCAGCAGTTGGGGGACGGGCACAGATACGCAGTATTTT
d_call: NA
j_call: TRBJ2-3
clone_size: NA
v_call: TRBV6-5

cdr3_aa: CSARGLAGGTSTDTQYF
cdr3_nt: TGCAGTGCTAGGGGACTAGCGGGAGGTACCTCCACAGATACGCAGTATTTT
d_call: TRBD2
j_call: TRBJ2-3
clone_size: NA
v_call: TRBV20-1

cdr3_aa: CSAGTGTRDIQYF
cdr3_nt: TGCAGTGCGGGAACCGGGACTAGAGACATTCAGTACTTC
d_call: TRBD2
j_call: TRBJ2-4
clone_size: few
v_call: TRBV20-1

cdr3_aa: CASSFSGGETQYF
cdr3_nt: TGTGCCAGCAGCTTCTCAGGGGGCGAGACCCAGTACTTC
d_call: TRBD1
j_call: TRBJ2-5
clone_size: many
v_call: TRBV7-2

cdr3_aa: CASSVWLAGPQETQYF
cdr3_nt: TGTGCCAGCAGCGTATGGCTAGCGGGGCCTCAAGAGACCCAGTACTTC
d_call: TRBD2
j_call: TRBJ2-5
clone_size: once
v_call: TRBV9

cdr3_aa: CASSRRGQGLSEQYF
cdr3_nt: TGTGCCAGCAGCCGGAGGGGGCAGGGACTAAGCGAGCAGTACTTC
d_call: NA
j_call: TRBJ2-7
clone_size: few
v_call: TRBV3-1

cdr3_aa: CASSHQSTEAFF
cdr3_nt: TGTGCCAGCAGCCATCAAAGCACTGAAGCTTTCTTT
d_call: NA
j_call: TRBJ1-1
clone_size: NA
v_call: TRBV14

cdr3_aa: CSARDRPGATNEKLFF
cdr3_nt: TGCAGTGCTAGAGATCGGCCGGGGGCAACTAATGAAAAACTGTTTTTT
d_call: NA
j_call: TRBJ1-4
clone_size: NA
v_call: TRBV20-1